A single sample is the source of the 23 T cell receptor beta chains below, sequenced in a study of response to subunit inactivated influenza vaccine (dated by TCRdb to the late 2010s). What this sample's time point label stands for: more than 35 days after influenza vaccine administration. The library relied on RT-PCR. TCRdb lists the instrument as Illumina HiSeq 2500. The public reads were run again by TCRdb, first through fastp at Q25 and then through MiXCR, and only productive beta chains were kept. Each entry merges the rows of one CDR3 protein and shows their most common DNA and genes. This sample lists roughly 570,000 distinct CDR3 sequences; roughly 13% were detected once. Around 14% of the sample is held by the ten biggest clonotypes. This specimen consisted of PBMCs from blood, obtained 40 to 50 days after vaccination. The receptors originated from a man aged 45-60 years who received an inactivated influenza vaccine. Donor details come from another sample of the same person, matched by shared clones.

This clonotype appeared many times. The chain carries TRBV5-1 and TRBJ1-2; D is perhaps TRBD1 (5 bases). Germline V gene lookup returns CDR1 SGHRS and CDR2 YFSETQ. CDR3 length: 14 amino acids. Deletions cut 2 bases from V and 4 bases from J, with 12 bases between. The CDR3 is CASSFLRGSYGYTF. Written as DNA, the CDR3 is TGCGCCAGCAGCTTTTTACGGGGCTCCTATGGCTACACCTTC.

This clonotype has just a few counts. The chain links TRBV29-1 to TRBJ2-1, with TRBD2 matching over 8 bases. V shed 7 bases, J shed 4 bases, and the junction held 9 bases outside the gene matches. The germline V gene encodes CDR1 SQVTM and CDR2 ANQGSEA. CDR3 size: 14 residues. The CDR3 nucleotides read TGCAGCGCCGAAGCGGGAGCGCAGTACAATGAGCAGTTCTTC. Amino acid sequence: CSAEAGAQYNEQFF.

This chain joins TRBV18 and TRBJ2-3; tentative D call: TRBD1 (5 bases). CDR1 KGHSH and CDR2 LQKENI come from the germline V gene. The CDR3 extends over 13 amino acids. The germline V and J ends were trimmed by 4 bases and 6 bases, with 11 bases remaining between them. The CDR3 is CASSLSGMDTQYF. The CDR3 nucleotides are TGTGCCAGCTCACTTTCAGGGATGGATACGCAGTATTTT.

The J gene is TRBJ2-5, the V gene TRBV12-3 or TRBV12-4; the match to TRBD2 covers 8 bases. The CDR3 consists of 14 residues. With 5 bases clipped from V and 5 bases from J, the junction kept 7 bases outside the gene matches. For the CDR3, the DNA is TGTGCCAGCAGTGGCTCCGGGACTAGTGAGACCCAGTACTTC. Amino acids: CASSGSGTSETQYF.

V and J are TRBV5-8 and TRBJ1-5; TRBD1 matches at 8 bases. Germline CDR1 and CDR2: SGHTS and YDEGEE. The V segment lost 4 bases and the J segment 0 bases; nucleotides outside the gene matches: 3. This CDR3 region has 15 residues. CDR3 protein: CASSQGQVSNQPQHF. The CDR3 region has the DNA TGTGCCAGCAGCCAGGGACAGGTTAGCAATCAGCCCCAGCATTTT.

The CDR3 loop reads CASSLYTVGDEQFF. CDR3 sequence (DNA): TGTGCCAGCAGCTTATATACCGTCGGGGATGAGCAGTTCTTC. The chain carries TRBV7-2 and TRBJ2-1, with D tentatively TRBD2 (5 bases). The ends were cut back, 2 bases at V and 8 bases at J, with 13 bases in the middle. Germline assignment: CDR1 SGHTA and CDR2 FQGNSA. The CDR3 is 14 amino acids.

The rearrangement links TRBV11-2 to TRBJ2-1; the match to TRBD2 covers 9 bases. Looked up from germline, CDR1 is SGHAT and CDR2 is FQNNGV. This CDR3 has 16 amino acids. The trim removed 6 bases at V and 9 bases at J, leaving 15 bases unmatched. The CDR3 loop is CASRVTGVAGAGEQFF. As DNA, the CDR3 is TGTGCCAGCAGGGTCACGGGTGTAGCGGGGGCAGGTGAGCAGTTCTTC.

The rearrangement uses TRBV5-1 and TRBJ2-5, with D tentatively TRBD1 or TRBD2 (5 bases each). Between the trimmed V and J ends, which lost 3 bases and 5 bases, there was a span of 17 bases. There are 15 residues in the CDR3. Per germline, CDR1 SGHRS and CDR2 YFSETQ. CDR3 sequence (DNA): TGCGCCAGCAGCTCCCAACCGGGGCCGGGGGAGACCCAGTACTTC. Residues: CASSSQPGPGETQYF.

The chain carries TRBV5-5 and TRBJ1-2; 9 nucleotides agree with TRBD1. V lost 0 bases to trimming and J lost 4 bases; unmatched junction nucleotides: 7. Germline lookup yields CDR1 SGHKS and CDR2 YYEKEE (reference sequence). CDR3 length: 16 amino acids. CDR3 region: CASSLAPTGGAYGYTF. CDR3 in DNA: TGTGCCAGCAGCTTGGCCCCGACAGGGGGTGCCTATGGCTACACCTTC.

The chain couples TRBV7-2 to TRBJ1-5, with D unclear. CDR1 SGHTA and CDR2 FQGNSA come from the germline V gene. The V end was cut by 3 bases, the J end by 2 bases, with 14 bases between. The CDR3 has 16 residues. For the CDR3, the DNA is TGTGCCAGCAGCTTTGGGGTTGGGGAAGGCAATCAGCCCCAGCATTTT. This codes for CASSFGVGEGNQPQHF.

The chain links TRBV7-2 to TRBJ2-4; 8 bases match TRBD1. The length of the CDR3 is 15 residues. Germline V gene lookup returns CDR1 SGHTA and CDR2 FQGNSA. V lost 4 bases to trimming and J lost 6 bases; unmatched junction nucleotides: 8. Written as DNA, the CDR3 is TGTGCCAGCAGCTCGAGGGACAGGTTCGGAAACATTCAGTACTTC. Protein: CASSSRDRFGNIQYF.

The chain recombines TRBV24-1 with TRBJ2-4, with D maybe TRBD1 (5 bases). CDR3 length: 17 residues. Deletions cut 2 bases from V and 2 bases from J, with 15 bases between. Germline V gives CDR1 KGHDR, CDR2 SFDVKD. CDR3 coding DNA: TGTGCCACCAGTGATTCAGGGTTCGGGCTTTCCAAAAACATTCAGTACTTC. The encoded protein is CATSDSGFGLSKNIQYF.

The sample holds a few counts of this clonotype. The chain is built from TRBV4-2 and TRBJ2-1, with 7 bases matching TRBD2. Trimming took 0 bases from V and 4 from J; bases not matched to a gene: 6. The germline V gene encodes CDR1 LGHNA and CDR2 YNFKEQ. The CDR3 spans 16 residues. CDR3 sequence (DNA): TGTGCCAGCAGCCAAGAGTCTAGCGGAAATTACAATGAGCAGTTCTTC. Translation gives CASSQESSGNYNEQFF.

At least ten counts were recorded for this clonotype. This chain uses TRBV5-6 with TRBJ2-7; perhaps TRBD1 as D (6 bases). The germline V gene encodes CDR1 SGHDT and CDR2 YYEEEE. The CDR3 consists of 14 residues. The V and J ends lost 0 bases and 4 bases respectively, with 11 bases between them. CDR3 sequence (DNA): TGTGCCAGCAGCTTGGTCAAGGGGGTGTACGAGCAGTACTTC. Translating it yields CASSLVKGVYEQYF.

This clonotype was counted many times. This chain uses TRBV12-3 or TRBV12-4 with TRBJ1-2; 8 bases are a match to TRBD1. The CDR3 is 15 residues long. Trimming removed 6 bases from V and 4 bases from J; junction bases left unmatched: 10. This CDR3 reads CASSPLRGQGYGYTF. Written as DNA, the CDR3 is TGTGCCAGCAGCCCCCTCAGGGGGCAGGGCTATGGCTACACCTTC.

This clonotype was seen once. Just one base apart from a much larger clone, this may be a read error. The V gene is TRBV4-3, the J gene TRBJ2-7; the D gene is possibly TRBD2 (6 bases). Germline CDR1 is LGHNA and CDR2 is YSLEER. Trimming shortened V by 3 bases and J by 7 bases, and 10 bases separated the two germline ends. CDR3 length: 12 residues. The CDR3 coding sequence is TGCGCCAGCAGCCATGAGGGAGGAGAGCAGTACTTC. Translating it yields CASSHEGGEQYF.

V and J are TRBV20-1 and TRBJ1-1; D remains unclear. Trimming removed 6 bases at V and 1 base at J, with 12 bases between. The CDR3 is made up of 13 amino acids. Germline V gene data show CDR1 as DFQATT and CDR2 as SNEGSKA (reference sequence). CDR3 residues: CSASTRANTEAFF. CDR3 nucleotide sequence: TGCAGTGCCTCGACGCGGGCGAACACTGAAGCTTTCTTT.

This chain links TRBV25-1 with TRBJ1-1; 9 bases align to TRBD1. The CDR3 runs to 13 residues. Germline V gene lookup returns CDR1 MGHDK and CDR2 SYGVNS. The ends lost 6 bases at V and 2 bases at J; junction bases unmatched: 1. This chain's CDR3 is CASRTGGNTEAFF. The CDR3 DNA sequence: TGTGCCAGCAGGACAGGGGGAAACACTGAAGCTTTCTTT.

V usage is TRBV4-2 and J usage is TRBJ2-3, with D hard to call. The V gene lost 2 bases and the J gene lost 3 bases, with 9 bases spanning the gap. Germline lookup yields CDR1 LGHNA and CDR2 YNFKEQ. This CDR3 is 14 amino acids long. In DNA form, the CDR3 reads TGTGCCAGCAGCCAAAGTCAAAGAACAGATACGCAGTATTTT. It specifies CASSQSQRTDTQYF.

The J gene is TRBJ1-1, the V gene TRBV6-1; D is ambiguous. The CDR3 has 15 amino acids. CDR1 is MNHNS and CDR2 is SASEGT in the germline V gene. The germline V and J ends were trimmed by 8 bases and 0 bases, with 16 bases remaining between them. CDR3 DNA: TGTGCCAGCTCCCTGGCCGAAAATTTGAACACTGAAGCTTTCTTT. Translating gives CASSLAENLNTEAFF.

In its sample, this clonotype was seen a few times. The chain employs TRBV20-1 and TRBJ1-5; D perhaps matches TRBD1 (5 bases). The CDR3 has 14 residues. From germline, CDR1 is DFQATT and CDR2 SNEGSKA (reference sequence). The ends were cut back, 6 bases at V and 4 bases at J, with 16 bases in the middle. The CDR3 DNA reads as TGCAGTGCACAATCCCGGGGGGGGAATCAGCCCCAGCATTTT. Its translation: CSAQSRGGNQPQHF.

This clonotype was seen more than once but under ten times. The V call is TRBV5-1, the J call TRBJ2-3; D gene uncertain. CDR1 SGHRS and CDR2 YFSETQ come from the germline V gene. CDR3 size: 16 residues. With 4 bases removed from V and 2 bases from J, the gap between germline ends came to 17 bases. As DNA, the CDR3 is TGCGCCAGCAGCCTTTTGTCGGGTACCTACACAGATACGCAGTATTTT. Translating it yields CASSLLSGTYTDTQYF.

The chain has TRBV6-2 or TRBV6-3 and TRBJ2-2; no clear D gene. The CDR3 spans 13 residues. V was shortened by 8 bases and J by 1 base, with 8 bases between the two germline ends. Germline CDR1 reads MNHEY; CDR2 reads SVGEGT. The CDR3 loop is CASGRRNTGELFF. CDR3 sequence (DNA): TGTGCCAGCGGCCGACGGAACACCGGGGAGCTGTTTTTT.